The rows below give T cell receptor beta chains drawn from one sample of a study of blood T cell repertoires in COVID-19. Clones were sequenced by immunoSEQ multiplex PCR, and TCRdb holds only the in-frame ones, with some missing. The table lists about 130,000 clones, about 85% of them singletons. The sequenced sample was peripheral blood. The receptors were sampled from an elderly woman with acute or convalescent COVID-19. CDR3s include the opening cysteine and the closing phenylalanine or tryptophan. Each record gives: V gene, J gene, CDR3 protein.

V: TRBV5-1; J: TRBJ1-3; CDR3: CASSLLQGDRAGNTIYF
V: TRBV11-2; J: TRBJ2-5; CDR3: CASSLGGGQETQYF
V: TRBV11-2; J: TRBJ2-2; CDR3: CASSPNRDANTGELFF
V: TRBV5-1; J: TRBJ2-1; CDR3: CASSLASGGARSYNEQFF
V: TRBV15; J: TRBJ2-1; CDR3: CATSRNPGPGGYNEQFF
V: TRBV11-3; J: TRBJ2-1; CDR3: CASSYGDFRGDNEQFF
V: TRBV6-5; J: TRBJ1-1; CDR3: CASSLLFGLPGTEAFF
V: TRBV5-4; J: TRBJ1-2; CDR3: CASSRPWVSGGAGYTF
V: TRBV6-5; J: TRBJ2-5; CDR3: CASKGRTVQETQYF
V: TRBV7-9; J: TRBJ1-6; CDR3: CASSLARQGGSPLHF
V: TRBV7-7; J: TRBJ2-1; CDR3: CASSSSGTGYNEQFF
V: TRBV2; J: TRBJ1-2; CDR3: CASREGQGVNGYTF
V: TRBV19; J: TRBJ1-1; CDR3: CASKATIAEAFF
V: TRBV6-5; J: TRBJ1-1; CDR3: CASRRQGEAFF
V: TRBV12-3/TRBV12-4; J: TRBJ1-2; CDR3: CASSLGFGAGYTF
V: TRBV6-6; J: TRBJ1-1; CDR3: CASSRPPGQGAPEAFF
V: TRBV6-5; J: TRBJ2-1; CDR3: CASRKGRGFQFF